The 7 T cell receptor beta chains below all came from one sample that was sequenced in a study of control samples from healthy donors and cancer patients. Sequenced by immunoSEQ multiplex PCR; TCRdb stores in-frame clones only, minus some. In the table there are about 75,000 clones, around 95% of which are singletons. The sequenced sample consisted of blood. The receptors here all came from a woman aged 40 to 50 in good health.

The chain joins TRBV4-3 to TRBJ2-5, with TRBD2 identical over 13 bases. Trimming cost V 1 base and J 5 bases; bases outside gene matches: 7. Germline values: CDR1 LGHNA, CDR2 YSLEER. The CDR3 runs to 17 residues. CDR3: CASSQGTSGGLLETQYF. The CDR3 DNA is TGCGCCAGCAGCCAAGGGACTAGCGGGGGACTACTGGAGACCCAGTACTTC.

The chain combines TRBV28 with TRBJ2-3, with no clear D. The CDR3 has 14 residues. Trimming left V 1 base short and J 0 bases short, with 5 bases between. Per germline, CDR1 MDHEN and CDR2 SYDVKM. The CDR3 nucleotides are TGTGCCAGCAGTTTATCCGGTAGCACAGATACGCAGTATTTT. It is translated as CASSLSGSTDTQYF.

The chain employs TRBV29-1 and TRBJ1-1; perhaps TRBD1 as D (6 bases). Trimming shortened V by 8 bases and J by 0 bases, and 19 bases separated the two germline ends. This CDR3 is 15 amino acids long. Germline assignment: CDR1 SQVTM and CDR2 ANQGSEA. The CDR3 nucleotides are TGCAGCACCCAGCTGGACAGTGACATGAACACTGAAGCTTTCTTT. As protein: CSTQLDSDMNTEAFF. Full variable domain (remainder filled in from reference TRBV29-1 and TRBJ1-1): SAVISQKPSRDICQRGTSLTIQCQVDSQVTMMFWYRQQPGQSLTLIATANQGSEATYESGFVIDKFPISRPNLTFSTLTVSNMSPEDSSIYLCSTQLDSDMNTEAFFGQGTRLTVV.

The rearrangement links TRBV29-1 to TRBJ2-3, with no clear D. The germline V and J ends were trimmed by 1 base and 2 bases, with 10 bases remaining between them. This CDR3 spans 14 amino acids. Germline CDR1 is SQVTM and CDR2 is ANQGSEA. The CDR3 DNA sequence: TGCAGCGTTGAAGGGCTAGGGCTCACAGATACGCAGTATTTT. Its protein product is CSVEGLGLTDTQYF.

For the CDR3, the DNA is TGCGCCAGCAGCCAAGAGATTTATAGCAATCAGCCCCAGCATTTT. It specifies CASSQEIYSNQPQHF. The genes are TRBV4-3 and TRBJ1-5; D remains unclear. The CDR3 runs 15 residues. Trimming removed 0 bases at V and 0 bases at J, with 6 bases between. Germline V gene sequence: CDR1 LGHNA, CDR2 YSLEER.

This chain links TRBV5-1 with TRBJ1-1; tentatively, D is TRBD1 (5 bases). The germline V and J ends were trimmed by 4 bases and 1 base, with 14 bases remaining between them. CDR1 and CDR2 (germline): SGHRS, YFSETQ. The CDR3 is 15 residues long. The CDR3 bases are TGCGCCAGCAGCCCGACCGGGAGGGGGAACACTGAAGCTTTCTTT. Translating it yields CASSPTGRGNTEAFF.

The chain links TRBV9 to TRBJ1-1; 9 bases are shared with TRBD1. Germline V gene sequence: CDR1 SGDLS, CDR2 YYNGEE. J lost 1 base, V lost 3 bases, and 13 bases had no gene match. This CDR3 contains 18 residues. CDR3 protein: CASSATDRGERKNTEAFF. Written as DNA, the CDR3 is TGTGCCAGCAGCGCCACAGACAGGGGGGAGAGGAAGAACACTGAAGCTTTCTTT.